Below, one T cell receptor beta chain is given with its context. The data derive from a study of blood T cells in healthy people across ages. Healthy individuals of Caucasian origin from Russia, aged about 6 to 95, served as donors. Using a J-beta primer mix together with a sample-barcoded 5' primer, a second PCR was run for roughly 6 to 12 cycles. TCRdb ran MiXCR on the 5' RACE reads and lists one entry per CDR3 protein. The sample lists over a million distinct CDR3 sequences; more than 35% were seen once. The sample was blood. This clonotype was obtained from a woman aged 55-70 years in good health.

The CDR3 DNA reads TGTGCCAGCAGTTTCGGGGACAGGCCGTACGAGCAGTACTTC. Protein: CASSFGDRPYEQYF. The chain carries TRBV28 and TRBJ2-5, with 8 bases lining up with TRBD1. The DNA end is more similar to TRBJ2-7, so the J call may be wrong. This CDR3 spans 14 amino acids. The germline gives CDR1 MDHEN, CDR2 SYDVKM.